Detailed here is one T cell receptor (beta chain). Its antigen is not known. The entry originates in a study of chemoradiotherapy in HPV16-positive cancers. Study-level findings and limits: HPV-responsive T-cell expansion during chemoradiotherapy was linked to improved recurrence-free survival in HPV16-positive patients. Non-HPV-specific T cells did not expand in tumors during treatment, whereas candidate HPV-specific clones and E7-related motifs did. The functional HPV-specific definition rests on just two HPV16-positive patients.

Germline loops: CDR1 SGHNT, CDR2 YYREEE (reference sequence). The CDR3 runs 15 residues. Deletions cut 0 bases from V and 7 bases from J, with 11 bases between. The method was immunoSEQ multiplex PCR; TCRdb's version includes in-frame clones alone and lacks a portion of them. The sample includes some 10,000 clones, about 86% of them seen just once. Over chemoradiotherapy, repertoires were sampled more than once. V and J are TRBV5-4 and TRBJ1-6; D is undetermined. The specimen comprised blood, sampled from a patient who underwent chemoradiotherapy. The TCR sequence derives from a human donor with HPV-associated anogenital cancer. CDR3 residues: CASSLDYLENSPLHF. In nucleotides, the CDR3 is TGTGCCAGCAGCTTGGATTACCTTGAAAATTCACCCCTCCACTTT.